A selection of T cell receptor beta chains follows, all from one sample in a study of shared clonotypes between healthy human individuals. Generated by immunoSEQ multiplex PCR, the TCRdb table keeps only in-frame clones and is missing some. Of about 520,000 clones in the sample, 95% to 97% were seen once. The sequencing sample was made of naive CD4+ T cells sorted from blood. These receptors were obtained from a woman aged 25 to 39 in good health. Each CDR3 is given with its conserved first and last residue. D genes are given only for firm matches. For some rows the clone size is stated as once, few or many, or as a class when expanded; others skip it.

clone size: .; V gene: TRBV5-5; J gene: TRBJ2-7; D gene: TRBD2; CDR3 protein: CASSLRSSGSYEQYF; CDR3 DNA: TGTGCCAGCAGCTTGAGGTCTAGCGGGAGCTACGAGCAGTACTTC
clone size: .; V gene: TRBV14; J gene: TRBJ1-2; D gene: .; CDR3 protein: CASSYTGTGGYTF; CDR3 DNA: TGTGCCAGCAGCTATACAGGGACGGGTGGCTACACCTTC
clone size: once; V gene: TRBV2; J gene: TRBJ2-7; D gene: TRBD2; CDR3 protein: CASSDTGLAGGYEQYF; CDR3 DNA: TGTGCCAGCAGTGATACGGGACTAGCGGGAGGTTACGAGCAGTACTTC
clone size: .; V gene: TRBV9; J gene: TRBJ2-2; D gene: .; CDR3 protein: CASSVAKGLSQRYTGELFF; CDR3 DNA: TGTGCCAGCAGCGTAGCGAAGGGGCTTAGCCAGCGGTACACCGGGGAGCTGTTTTTT
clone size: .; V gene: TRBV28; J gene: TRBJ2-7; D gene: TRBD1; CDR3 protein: CASSPPGQGAHEQYF; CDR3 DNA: TGTGCCAGCAGTCCACCGGGACAGGGGGCCCACGAGCAGTACTTC
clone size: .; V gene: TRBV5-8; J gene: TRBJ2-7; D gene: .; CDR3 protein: CASSLGQGGEQYF; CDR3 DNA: TGTGCCAGCAGCTTGGGACAGGGAGGCGAGCAGTACTTC
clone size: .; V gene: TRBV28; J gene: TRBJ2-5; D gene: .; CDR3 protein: CASSTRETQYF; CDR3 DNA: TGTGCCAGCAGTACCCGAGAGACCCAGTACTTC
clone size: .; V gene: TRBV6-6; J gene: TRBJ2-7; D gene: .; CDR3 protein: CATSGTTYEQYF; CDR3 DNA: TGTGCCACCTCAGGGACGACCTACGAGCAGTACTTC
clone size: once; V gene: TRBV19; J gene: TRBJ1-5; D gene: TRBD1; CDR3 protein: CATSRDRVQPQHF; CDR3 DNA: TGTGCCACCTCCCGGGACAGGGTTCAGCCCCAGCATTTT
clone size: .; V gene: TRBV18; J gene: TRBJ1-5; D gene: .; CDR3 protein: CASSPVGANQPQHF; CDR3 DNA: TGTGCCAGCTCACCAGTGGGAGCAAATCAGCCCCAGCATTTT
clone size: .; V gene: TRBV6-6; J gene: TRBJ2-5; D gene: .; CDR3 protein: CASSYSKETQYF; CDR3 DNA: TGTGCCAGCAGTTACTCGAAGGAGACCCAGTACTTC
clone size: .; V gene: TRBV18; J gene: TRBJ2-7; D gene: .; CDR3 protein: CASTSNPTDSLTYEQYF; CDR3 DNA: TGTGCCAGCACATCGAACCCAACGGACAGTTTAACCTACGAGCAGTACTTC
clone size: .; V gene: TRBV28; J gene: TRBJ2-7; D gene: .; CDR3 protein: CASTDPRRAYEQYF; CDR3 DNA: TGTGCCAGCACCGACCCCCGGAGAGCCTACGAGCAGTACTTC
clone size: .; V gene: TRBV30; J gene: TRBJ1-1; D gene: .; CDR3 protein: CAWSPWGANTEAFF; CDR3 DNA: TGTGCCTGGAGCCCTTGGGGGGCGAACACTGAAGCTTTCTTT
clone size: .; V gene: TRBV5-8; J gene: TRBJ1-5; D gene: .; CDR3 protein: CASSLLQGNQPQHF; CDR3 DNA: TGTGCCAGCAGCTTGTTGCAGGGCAATCAGCCCCAGCATTTT
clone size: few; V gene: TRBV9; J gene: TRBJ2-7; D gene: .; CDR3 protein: CASPGPYEQYF; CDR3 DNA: TGTGCCAGCCCTGGGCCTTACGAGCAGTACTTC
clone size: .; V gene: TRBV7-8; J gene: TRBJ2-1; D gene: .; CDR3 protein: CASSLPPAGWGNEQFF; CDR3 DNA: TGTGCCAGCAGCTTGCCGCCAGCGGGCTGGGGTAATGAGCAGTTCTTC
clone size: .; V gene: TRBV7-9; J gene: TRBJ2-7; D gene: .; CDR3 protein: CASSPGETGVHEQYF; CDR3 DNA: TGTGCCAGCAGCCCGGGCGAGACGGGGGTGCACGAGCAGTACTTC
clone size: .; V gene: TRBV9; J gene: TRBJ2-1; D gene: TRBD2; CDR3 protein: CASSVVGSGAFYNEQFF; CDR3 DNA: TGTGCCAGCAGCGTAGTCGGTAGCGGGGCGTTCTACAATGAGCAGTTCTTC
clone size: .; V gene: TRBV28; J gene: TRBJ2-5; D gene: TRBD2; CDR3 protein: CASSLGRLAGSYQETQYF; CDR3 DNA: TGTGCCAGCAGCCTAGGCCGGCTAGCGGGATCCTACCAAGAGACCCAGTACTTC
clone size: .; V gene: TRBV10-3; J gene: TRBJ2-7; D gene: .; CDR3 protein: CAISESIRQTYEQYF; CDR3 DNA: TGTGCCATCAGTGAGTCTATAAGACAGACTTACGAGCAGTACTTC
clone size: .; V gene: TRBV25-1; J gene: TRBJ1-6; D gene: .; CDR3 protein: CASSESVDSSYNSPLHF; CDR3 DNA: TGTGCCAGCAGTGAAAGTGTGGATAGCTCCTATAATTCACCCCTCCACTTT
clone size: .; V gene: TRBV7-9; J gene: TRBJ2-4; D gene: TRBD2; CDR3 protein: CASSLGGTRGAKNIQYF; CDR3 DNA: TGTGCCAGCAGCTTAGGCGGGACTAGGGGAGCCAAAAACATTCAGTACTTC
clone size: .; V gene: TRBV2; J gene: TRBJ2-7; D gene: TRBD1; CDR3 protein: CASKPGQGSYEQYF; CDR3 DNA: TGTGCCAGCAAGCCGGGACAGGGATCCTACGAGCAGTACTTC
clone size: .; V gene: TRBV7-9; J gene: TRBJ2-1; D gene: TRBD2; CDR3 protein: CASSSVLAGVYNEQFF; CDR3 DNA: TGTGCCAGCAGCTCCGTGCTAGCGGGGGTCTACAATGAGCAGTTCTTC
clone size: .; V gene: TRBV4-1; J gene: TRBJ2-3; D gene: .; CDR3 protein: CASSQERGTSTDTQYF; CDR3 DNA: TGCGCCAGCAGCCAAGAACGGGGCACTAGCACAGATACGCAGTATTTT
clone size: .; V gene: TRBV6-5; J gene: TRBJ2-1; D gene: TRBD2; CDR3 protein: CATRRGLAVTNEQFF; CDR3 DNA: TGTGCCACCCGTCGGGGACTAGCGGTTACCAATGAGCAGTTCTTC
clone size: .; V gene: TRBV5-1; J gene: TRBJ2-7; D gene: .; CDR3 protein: CASSIDTGGGEQYF; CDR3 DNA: TGCGCCAGCAGCATCGACACAGGGGGAGGGGAGCAGTACTTC
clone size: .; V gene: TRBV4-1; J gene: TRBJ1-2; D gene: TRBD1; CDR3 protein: CASSPGTVNYGYTF; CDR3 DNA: TGCGCCAGCAGCCCCGGGACAGTGAACTATGGCTACACCTTC
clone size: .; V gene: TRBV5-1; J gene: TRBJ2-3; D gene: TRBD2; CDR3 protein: CASMPRGLAATDTQYF; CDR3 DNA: TGCGCCAGCATGCCCAGGGGACTAGCGGCCACAGATACGCAGTATTTT
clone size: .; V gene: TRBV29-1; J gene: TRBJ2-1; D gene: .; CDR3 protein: CSVAPQEYDEQFF; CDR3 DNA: TGCAGCGTTGCCCCTCAAGAGTACGATGAGCAGTTCTTC
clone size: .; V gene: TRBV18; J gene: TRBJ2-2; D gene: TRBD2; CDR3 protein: CASSPSSGRANTGELFF; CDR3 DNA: TGTGCCAGCTCACCATCCAGCGGGAGGGCAAACACCGGGGAGCTGTTTTTT
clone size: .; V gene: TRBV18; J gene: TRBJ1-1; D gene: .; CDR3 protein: CASSPLDRNSNTEAFF; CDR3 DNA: TGTGCCAGCTCACCTTTGGACCGGAACTCGAACACTGAAGCTTTCTTT
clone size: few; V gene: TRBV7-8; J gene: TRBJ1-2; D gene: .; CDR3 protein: CASSPQRIPTNYGYTF; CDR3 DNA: TGTGCCAGCAGCCCCCAACGGATCCCCACTAACTATGGCTACACCTTC
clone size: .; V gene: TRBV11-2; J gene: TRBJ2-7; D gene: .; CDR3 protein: CASSLTYEQYF; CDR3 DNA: TGTGCCAGCAGCTTAACATACGAGCAGTACTTC
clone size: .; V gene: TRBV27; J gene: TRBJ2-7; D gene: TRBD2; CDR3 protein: CASSFAGTSGYEQYF; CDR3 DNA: TGTGCCAGCAGTTTCGCCGGGACTAGCGGCTACGAGCAGTACTTC
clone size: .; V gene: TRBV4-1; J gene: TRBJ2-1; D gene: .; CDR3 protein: CASSQGVVSYNEQFF; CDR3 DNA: TGCGCCAGCAGCCAAGGGGTTGTGAGTTACAATGAGCAGTTCTTC
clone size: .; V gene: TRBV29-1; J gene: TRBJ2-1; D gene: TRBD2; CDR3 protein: CSFPTSGSFNEQFF; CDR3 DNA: TGCAGCTTTCCGACTAGCGGGAGTTTTAATGAGCAGTTCTTC
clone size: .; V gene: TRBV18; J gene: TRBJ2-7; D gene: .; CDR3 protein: CASSPRYEQYF; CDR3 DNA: TGTGCCAGCTCTCCCAGATACGAGCAGTACTTC
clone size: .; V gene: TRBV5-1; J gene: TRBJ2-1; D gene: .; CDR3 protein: CASSLGVAGYNEQFF; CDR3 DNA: TGCGCCAGCAGCTTGGGCGTCGCGGGGTACAATGAGCAGTTCTTC
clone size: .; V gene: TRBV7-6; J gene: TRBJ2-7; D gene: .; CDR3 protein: CASSLLASAYEQYF; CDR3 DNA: TGTGCCAGCAGCTTACTAGCATCTGCCTACGAGCAGTACTTC
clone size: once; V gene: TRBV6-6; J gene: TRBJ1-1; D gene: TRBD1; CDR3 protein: CASMRGQGGTEAFF; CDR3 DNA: TGTGCCAGCATGAGGGGGCAGGGCGGCACTGAAGCTTTCTTT
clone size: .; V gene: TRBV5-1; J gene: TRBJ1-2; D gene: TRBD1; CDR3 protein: CASSPGQGNGYTF; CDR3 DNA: TGCGCCAGCAGCCCAGGACAGGGGAATGGCTACACCTTC
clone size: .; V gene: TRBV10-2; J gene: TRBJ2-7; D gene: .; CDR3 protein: CASSDLTKESEQYF; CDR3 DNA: TGCGCCAGCAGTGACTTGACAAAGGAATCCGAGCAGTACTTC
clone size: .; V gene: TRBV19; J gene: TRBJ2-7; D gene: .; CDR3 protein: CASSIVGRSYEQYF; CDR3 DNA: TGTGCCAGTAGTATAGTCGGGCGCAGCTACGAGCAGTACTTC